The 7 T cell receptor beta chains below come from one sample, sequenced in a study of siplizumab effects on memory and regulatory T cells. Clones were sequenced by immunoSEQ multiplex PCR, and TCRdb holds only the in-frame ones, with some missing. The sample consists of approximately 100,000 clones, approximately 91% of them appearing once. The sample consisted of CD4+ T cells sorted from blood. The receptors stem from a human donor in good health. Some clones in this sample may be carry-over from other donors' samples.

The J gene is TRBJ2-5, the V gene TRBV4-1; tentatively, D is TRBD2 (5 bases). There are 14 residues in the CDR3. The V and J ends lost 4 bases and 2 bases respectively, with 11 bases between them. CDR1 MGHRA and CDR2 YSYEKL come from the germline V gene. CDR3 region: CASSPQPGQETQYF. The CDR3 DNA reads TGCGCCAGCAGCCCTCAGCCGGGGCAAGAGACCCAGTACTTC.

The rearrangement links TRBV28 to TRBJ2-5; 8 positions match TRBD2. V shed 6 bases, J shed 0 bases, and the junction held 6 bases outside the gene matches. The CDR3 runs to 15 residues. Germline-derived CDR1 and CDR2 are MDHEN and SYDVKM. CDR3 sequence: CASRPGGGYQETQYF. CDR3 in DNA: TGTGCCAGCAGACCGGGAGGGGGGTACCAAGAGACCCAGTACTTC.

The gene calls are TRBV19 and TRBJ1-5; the match to TRBD1 covers 7 bases. V lost 5 bases and J lost 3; bases outside the gene matches: 7. CDR1 LNHDA and CDR2 SQIVND come from the germline V gene (reference sequence). The CDR3 consists of 15 residues. The CDR3 DNA sequence: TGTGCCAGTAGTGTGGGACAGAGCGTCAATCAGCCCCAGCATTTT. This gives the protein CASSVGQSVNQPQHF.

The chain employs TRBV9 and TRBJ2-1; 7 bases are shared with TRBD1. Germline V lookup: CDR1 SGDLS, CDR2 YYNGEE. Trimming at V came to 0 bases and at J to 12 bases, leaving 9 bases not matched to a gene. There are 14 residues in the CDR3. This chain's CDR3 is CASSVGEGQTRQFF. The DNA for the CDR3 is TGTGCCAGCAGCGTAGGCGAGGGACAGACGAGGCAGTTCTTC. The full variable domain, its missing parts supplied by reference TRBV9 and TRBJ2-1, is DSGVTQTPKHLITATGQRVTLRCSPRSGDLSVYWYQQSLDQGLQFLIQYYNGEERAKGNILERFSAQQFPDLHSELNLSSLELGDSALYFCASSVGEGQTRQFFGPGTRLTVL.

The chain employs TRBV18 and TRBJ1-2; no firm D call. V shed 0 bases and J shed 2 bases, with 7 bases lying between them. CDR3 size: 14 residues. Germline CDR1 reads KGHSH; CDR2 reads LQKENI. The CDR3 sequence is CASSPPEDNYGYTF. Here the CDR3 DNA reads TGTGCCAGCTCACCACCGGAAGACAACTATGGCTACACCTTC.

The chain couples TRBV5-1 to TRBJ2-7, with a weak D call TRBD1 (5 bases). Germline V gene sequence: CDR1 SGHRS, CDR2 YFSETQ. Trimming took 0 bases from V and 4 from J, leaving 8 bases between them. The CDR3 extends over 13 amino acids. CDR3: CASSLGRDYEQYF. In DNA, the CDR3 is TGCGCCAGCAGCTTGGGCAGGGATTACGAGCAGTACTTC. The whole variable domain, remainder taken from reference TRBV5-1 and TRBJ2-7, is KAGVTQTPRYLIKTRGQQVTLSCSPISGHRSVSWYQQTPGQGLQFLFEYFSETQRNKGNFPGRFSGRQFSNSRSEMNVSTLELGDSALYLCASSLGRDYEQYFGPGTRLTVT.

The genes are TRBV5-1 and TRBJ2-7, with 15 bases identical to TRBD2. After removal of 3 bases from V and 1 base from J, the junction contained 2 bases not matched to a gene. The CDR3 covers 16 residues. Germline V gene data show CDR1 as SGHRS and CDR2 as YFSETQ. The CDR3 sequence is CASSWTSGRGSYEQYF. CDR3 bases: TGCGCCAGCAGCTGGACTAGCGGGAGGGGATCCTACGAGCAGTACTTC.